The sequence of this TCR beta chain was determined in a study of T cells in localized non-small cell lung cancer. Study-wide findings and caveats: Sequencing, confined to only one tumor region, leaves heterogeneity possible. Tumor showed lower T cell clonality than uninvolved adjacent lung, where it was highest. The study linked higher blood T cell density to longer overall survival. Detection in adjacent lung was observed for a median about 50 of the top 100 tumor clones.

Generated by immunoSEQ multiplex PCR, the TCRdb table keeps only in-frame clones and is missing some. Among tens of thousands of clones listed, roughly 80% were seen once. For this clone: What it binds is not known.

Germline V CDR1 and CDR2: SGHVS, FNYEAQ. This CDR3 spans 13 amino acids. Trimming pared 5 bases from V and 6 bases from J, leaving 12 bases between. The specimen was peripheral blood, collected before any cancer treatment. The chain combines TRBV7-6 with TRBJ2-3, with D uncertain. This clonotype originated in a female donor older than 55 with stage I lung adenocarcinoma. The CDR3 nucleotides read TGTGCCAGCAGCCCCTCCTTGGAGGATACGCAGTATTTT. Encoded protein: CASSPSLEDTQYF.